The source of this TCR beta chain is a study of T cells in Graves' hyperthyroidism and ophthalmopathy. This clonotype has ten or more counts. Antigen unknown. Study results and limitations: Ophthalmopathy was separated from stable hyperthyroidism by a 13 V-J model.

RNA transcripts served as the template for amplifying TCR beta CDR3 regions. A first-round RT-PCR of the TCR CDR3 used the HTBI primer set. TCRdb passed the multiplex PCR reads through MiXCR, listing each CDR3 protein once. The sample lists approximately 410,000 distinct CDR3 sequences, around 15% seen once, with roughly an eighth in the top ten. The CDR3 extends over 12 amino acids. The V gene end was trimmed by 6 bases and the J gene end by 3 bases; junction bases not matched to a gene: 2. The chain carries TRBV12-3 or TRBV12-4 and TRBJ2-7; 7 positions match TRBD1. The source is a young man with Graves' ophthalmopathy. Material: blood. CDR3 bases: TGTGCCAGCAGAGGGGGCGGCTACGAGCAGTACTTC. Its protein is CASRGGGYEQYF.